This T cell receptor (beta chain) stems from a study of cytomegalovirus exposure and HLA in healthy donors. Both 60 Vbeta primers and 13 Jbeta primers went into the PCR. Clones were read by immunoSEQ multiplex PCR, and TCRdb kept only the in-frame ones, dropping some. Among approximately 120,000 clones listed, 70% to 80% were seen once. Germline CDR1 reads SGHTA; CDR2 reads FQGNSA. The V and J ends lost 1 base and 7 bases, in that order; junction bases with no gene match: 6. This CDR3 comprises 15 residues. The clonotype was recovered from a man aged 40-49 years in good health and CMV-seronegative. The V gene is TRBV7-2, the J gene TRBJ1-4; TRBD1 aligns across 7 bases. Sequencing was performed on PBMCs. CDR3 in DNA: TGTGCCAGCAGCTTAGGAGACAGGGTCGGTGAAAAACTGTTTTTT. Translated: CASSLGDRVGEKLFF.